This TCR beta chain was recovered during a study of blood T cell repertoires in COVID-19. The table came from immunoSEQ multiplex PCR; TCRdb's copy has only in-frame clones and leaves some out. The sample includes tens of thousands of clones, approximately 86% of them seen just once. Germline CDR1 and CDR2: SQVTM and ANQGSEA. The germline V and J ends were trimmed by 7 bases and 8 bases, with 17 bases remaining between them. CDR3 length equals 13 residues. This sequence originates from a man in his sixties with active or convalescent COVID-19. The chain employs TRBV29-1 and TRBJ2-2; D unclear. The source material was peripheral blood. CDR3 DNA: TGCAGCGCCACCTATCTTACGTCGGGGGAGCTGTTTTTT. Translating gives CSATYLTSGELFF.